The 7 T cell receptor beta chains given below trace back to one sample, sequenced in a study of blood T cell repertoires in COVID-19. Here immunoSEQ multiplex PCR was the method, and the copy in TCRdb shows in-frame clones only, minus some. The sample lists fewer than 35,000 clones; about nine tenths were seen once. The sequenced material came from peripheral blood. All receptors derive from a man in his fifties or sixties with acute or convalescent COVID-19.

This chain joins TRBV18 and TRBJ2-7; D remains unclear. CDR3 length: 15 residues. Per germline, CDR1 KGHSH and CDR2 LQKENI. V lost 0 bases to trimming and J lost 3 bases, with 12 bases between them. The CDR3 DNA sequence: TGTGCCAGCTCACCACCGTCGGCAGGAAACTACGAGCAGTACTTC. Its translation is CASSPPSAGNYEQYF.

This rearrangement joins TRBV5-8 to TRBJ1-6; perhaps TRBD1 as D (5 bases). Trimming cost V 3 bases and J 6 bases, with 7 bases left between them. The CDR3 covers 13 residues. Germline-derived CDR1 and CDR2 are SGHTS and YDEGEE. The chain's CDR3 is CASSSRANSPLHF. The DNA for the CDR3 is TGTGCCAGCAGCTCCAGGGCTAATTCACCCCTCCACTTT.

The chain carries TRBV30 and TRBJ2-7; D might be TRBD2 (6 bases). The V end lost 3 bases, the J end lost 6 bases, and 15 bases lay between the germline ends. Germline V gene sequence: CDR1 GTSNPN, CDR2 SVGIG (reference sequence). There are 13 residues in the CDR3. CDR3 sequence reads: CAWSWAVGGEQYF. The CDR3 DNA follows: TGTGCCTGGAGCTGGGCAGTCGGGGGCGAGCAGTACTTC.

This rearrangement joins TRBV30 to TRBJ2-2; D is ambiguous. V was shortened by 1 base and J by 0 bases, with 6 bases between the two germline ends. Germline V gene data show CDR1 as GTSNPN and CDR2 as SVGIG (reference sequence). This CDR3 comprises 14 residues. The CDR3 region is CAWSAGPNTGELFF. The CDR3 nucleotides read TGTGCCTGGAGTGCAGGCCCGAACACCGGGGAGCTGTTTTTT. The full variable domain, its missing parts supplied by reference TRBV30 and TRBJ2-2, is SQTIHQWPATLVQPVGSPLSLECTVEGTSNPNLYWYRQAAGRGLQLLFYSVGIGQISSEVPQNLSASRPQDRQFILSSKKLLLSDSGFYLCAWSAGPNTGELFFGEGSRLTVL.

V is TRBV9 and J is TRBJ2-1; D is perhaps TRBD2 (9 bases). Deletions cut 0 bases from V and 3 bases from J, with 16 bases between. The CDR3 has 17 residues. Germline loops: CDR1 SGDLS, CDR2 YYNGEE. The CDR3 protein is CASSVGQGTSSYNEQFF. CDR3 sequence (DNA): TGTGCCAGCAGCGTAGGACAGGGGACTAGCAGCTACAATGAGCAGTTCTTC.

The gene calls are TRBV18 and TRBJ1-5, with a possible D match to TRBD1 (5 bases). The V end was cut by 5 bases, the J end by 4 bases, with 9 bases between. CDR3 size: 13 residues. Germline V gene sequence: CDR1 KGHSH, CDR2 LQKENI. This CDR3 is CASSTGANQPQHF. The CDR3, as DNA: TGTGCCAGCTCAACAGGTGCAAATCAGCCCCAGCATTTT. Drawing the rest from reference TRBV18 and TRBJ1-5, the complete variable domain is NAGVMQNPRHLVRRRGQEARLRCSPMKGHSHVYWYRQLPEEGLKFMVYLQKENIIDESGMPKERFSAEFPKEGPSILRIQQVVRGDSAAYFCASSTGANQPQHFGDGTRLSIL.

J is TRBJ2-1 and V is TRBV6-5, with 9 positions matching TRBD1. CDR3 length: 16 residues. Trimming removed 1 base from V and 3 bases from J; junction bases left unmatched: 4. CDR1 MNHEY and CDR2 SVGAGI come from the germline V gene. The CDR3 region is CASSYLGQGLYNEQFF. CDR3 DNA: TGTGCCAGCAGTTACTTGGGACAGGGTCTCTACAATGAGCAGTTCTTC.